The rows below give T cell receptor beta chains drawn from one sample of a study of CD8 T cells in ankylosing spondylitis. Each CDR3 protein is one row after TCRdb ran MiXCR on the 5' RACE reads. The data contain roughly 400,000 distinct CDR3 sequences, about a fifth of them singletons. The sample consisted of blood, either unsorted or a sorted T cell fraction (not recorded which). The origin of the receptors is a male donor with ankylosing spondylitis. Each CDR3 is given with its conserved first and last residue. The D gene is left open where the match is weak. Not all rows give a size; the values are once, few, many and, for expanded clones, a class.

size	D	V	J	length	CDR3	DNA
NA	NA	TRBV5-1	TRBJ2-1	15	CASGFGGFESDEQFF	TGCGCCAGCGGTTTCGGGGGATTTGAGTCGGATGAGCAGTTCTTC
NA	NA	TRBV3-1	TRBJ2-6	15	CASSQDRTGANVLTF	TGTGCCAGCAGCCAGGATAGAACTGGGGCCAACGTCCTGACTTTC
NA	NA	TRBV6-2/TRBV6-3	TRBJ2-4	14	CASSYGRIAGIQYF	TGTGCCAGCAGTTACGGTCGGATCGCCGGCATTCAGTACTTC
few	TRBD1	TRBV25-1	TRBJ2-7	12	CASRDREYEQYF	TGTGCCAGCAGGGACAGGGAGTACGAGCAGTACTTC
many	NA	TRBV12-3/TRBV12-4	TRBJ2-2	15	CASSWVDPNTGELFF	TGTGCCAGCAGTTGGGTGGACCCCAACACCGGGGAGCTGTTTTTT
NA	NA	TRBV3-1	TRBJ2-1	15	CASSQVEAAYNEQFF	TGTGCCAGCAGCCAAGTGGAAGCGGCCTACAATGAGCAGTTCTTC
few	TRBD1	TRBV19	TRBJ2-4	14	CASSITGEGNIQYF	TGTGCCAGTAGTATAACAGGGGAAGGGAACATTCAGTACTTC
NA	NA	TRBV9	TRBJ1-1	13	CASSLKAGTEAFF	TGTGCCAGCAGCCTCAAGGCGGGCACGGAAGCTTTCTTT
few	TRBD2	TRBV5-1	TRBJ2-7	15	CASSPGLRGGGIGDF	TGCGCCAGCAGCCCCGGGCTCCGTGGGGGGGGGATTGGAGACTTC
NA	NA	TRBV6-2/TRBV6-3	TRBJ2-7	15	CASTYLIGTSYEQYF	TGTGCCAGCACCTATCTTATTGGGACTTCCTACGAGCAGTACTTC
NA	TRBD1	TRBV5-1	TRBJ2-2	17	CASSSAGTAANTGELFF	TGCGCCAGCAGCTCGGCCGGGACAGCCGCGAACACCGGGGAGCTGTTTTTT
few	NA	TRBV6-1	TRBJ2-7	11	CASRLAHEQYF	TGTGCCAGCAGGCTTGCTCACGAGCAGTACTTC
NA	NA	TRBV6-4	TRBJ1-4	18	CASSDSFGRGITNEKLFF	TGTGCCAGCAGTGACTCGTTCGGAAGGGGTATTACTAATGAAAAACTGTTTTTT
few	TRBD1	TRBV28	TRBJ2-7	18	CASSFPLDRDAASYEQYF	TGTGCCAGCAGTTTCCCGTTGGACAGGGATGCGGCCTCCTACGAGCAGTACTTC
NA	NA	TRBV7-2	TRBJ2-1	13	CASSWRQSAEQFF	TGTGCCAGCAGCTGGCGTCAATCGGCCGAGCAGTTCTTC
NA	NA	TRBV27	TRBJ2-5	15	CASSFVTGGQETQYF	TGTGCCAGCAGTTTTGTTACCGGCGGACAAGAGACCCAGTACTTC
few	TRBD1	TRBV6-1	TRBJ2-1	18	CASSPDRPIPYYYNEQFF	TGTGCCAGCAGCCCGGACAGGCCGATCCCCTATTACTACAATGAGCAGTTCTTC
NA	NA	TRBV5-1	TRBJ1-4	16	CASSLASGVDGEKLFF	TGCGCCAGCAGCTTGGCCTCTGGCGTAGACGGTGAAAAACTGTTTTTT
NA	NA	TRBV5-5	TRBJ1-5	14	CASSSGTENQPQHF	TGTGCCAGCAGTTCCGGGACCGAGAATCAGCCCCAGCATTTT
NA	NA	TRBV11-1	TRBJ2-2	21	CASSLIFREWLEEANTGELFF	TGTGCCAGCAGCTTAATTTTCCGGGAGTGGCTTGAGGAAGCGAACACCGGGGAGCTGTTTTTT
NA	NA	TRBV5-4	TRBJ2-7	14	CASSPGGQGHEQYF	TGTGCCAGCAGCCCGGGCGGGCAGGGGCATGAGCAGTACTTC
NA	NA	TRBV5-8	TRBJ2-3	14	CASSLRLGSDTQYF	TGTGCCAGCAGCTTAAGACTAGGGTCAGATACGCAGTATTTT
NA	NA	TRBV29-1	TRBJ2-1	16	CSVVSGDQSSYNEQFF	TGCAGCGTTGTTTCCGGGGACCAGAGCTCCTACAATGAGCAGTTCTTC
NA	TRBD1	TRBV2	TRBJ1-6	16	CASRDRGSSYNSPLHF	TGTGCCAGCAGAGACAGGGGGAGCTCCTATAATTCACCCCTCCACTTT
few	NA	TRBV7-3	TRBJ2-1	12	CASSFMGGKQFF	TGTGCCAGCAGCTTCATGGGAGGAAAGCAGTTCTTC
NA	NA	TRBV20-1	TRBJ1-5	14	CSARGPGSNQPQHF	TGCAGTGCTAGAGGGCCGGGCAGCAATCAGCCCCAGCATTTT
NA	NA	TRBV28	TRBJ1-1	13	CASSPPWNTEAFF	TGTGCCAGCAGTCCTCCGTGGAACACTGAAGCTTTCTTT
NA	NA	TRBV9	TRBJ1-4	14	CASSSTVTNEKLFF	TGTGCCAGCAGCTCGACAGTTACTAATGAAAAACTGTTTTTT
many	TRBD2	TRBV5-1	TRBJ2-3	17	CASSLMGSGMVTDTQYF	TGCGCCAGCAGCCTAATGGGTAGCGGGATGGTCACAGATACGCAGTATTTT
few	NA	TRBV29-1	TRBJ2-5	11	CSAVHQETQYF	TGCAGCGCTGTACACCAAGAGACCCAGTACTTC
NA	NA	TRBV12-3/TRBV12-4	TRBJ1-2	12	CASTSLRNGYTF	TGTGCCAGCACCTCGCTAAGAAATGGCTACACCTTC
many	TRBD1	TRBV5-1	TRBJ1-1	14	CASSLRQGDTEAFF	TGCGCCAGCAGCTTAAGACAGGGCGACACTGAAGCTTTCTTT
NA	TRBD2	TRBV5-4	TRBJ2-3	16	CASSWEIAGDTDTQYF	TGTGCCAGCAGCTGGGAGATAGCGGGAGATACAGATACGCAGTATTTT
NA	NA	TRBV4-1	TRBJ2-5	14	CASSQQGTQETQYF	TGCGCCAGCAGCCAACAGGGGACCCAAGAGACCCAGTACTTC
few	NA	TRBV14	TRBJ2-5	13	CASSQLGIETQYF	TGTGCCAGCAGCCAATTAGGGATTGAGACCCAGTACTTC
many	TRBD1	TRBV29-1	TRBJ2-1	15	CSVEPGQGAYNEQFF	TGCAGCGTTGAGCCGGGACAGGGGGCCTACAATGAGCAGTTCTTC
few	TRBD2	TRBV7-2	TRBJ2-5	14	CASSLGGRAETQYF	TGTGCCAGCAGCTTAGGCGGGAGGGCAGAGACCCAGTACTTC
NA	NA	TRBV4-1	TRBJ1-2	15	CASSQEGGSNYGYTF	TGCGCCAGCAGCCAAGAAGGGGGTTCTAACTATGGCTACACCTTC
few	TRBD2	TRBV12-5	TRBJ2-7	20	CASGLSPRWTSGEVSYEQYF	TGTGCTAGTGGTTTGTCCCCCCGGTGGACTAGCGGGGAGGTCTCCTACGAGCAGTACTTC
NA	NA	TRBV6-2/TRBV6-3	TRBJ2-1	16	CASSYVSRSGGNEQFF	TGTGCCAGCAGTTACGTATCCCGGAGTGGGGGGAATGAGCAGTTCTTC
NA	TRBD1	TRBV2	TRBJ2-1	11	CASSAGGPRIF	TGTGCCAGCAGCGCAGGGGGCCCCAGGATCTTC
few	NA	TRBV18	TRBJ1-2	15	CASSPGLQTNYGYTF	TGTGCCAGCTCACCCGGGTTGCAGACTAACTATGGCTACACCTTC